The rows below give T cell receptor beta chains drawn from one sample of a study of blood T cell repertoires in COVID-19. Sequenced by immunoSEQ multiplex PCR; TCRdb stores in-frame clones only, minus some. This table holds approximately 70,000 clones, roughly 90% found once. Material: peripheral blood. The receptors here all came from a woman aged 45-65 years with acute or convalescent COVID-19. The CDR3 runs from the conserved cysteine through the conserved F or W. A D gene is named only where the DNA matches it firmly.

j_call | v_call | d_call | cdr3_aa
TRBJ2-3 | TRBV30 | TRBD1 | CAWSNGQGGPDTQYF
TRBJ1-2 | TRBV30 | TRBD1 | CAWKTGFGGYTF
TRBJ2-3 | TRBV20-1 | TRBD2 | CSASPPTSGTDTQYF
TRBJ2-6 | TRBV5-1 | . | CASRVGTGANVLTF
TRBJ1-1 | TRBV28 | . | CASSLGHMNTEAFF
TRBJ2-1 | TRBV28 | . | CASTPPISNEQFF
TRBJ2-2 | TRBV9 | . | CASSVGGAGELFF
TRBJ1-4 | TRBV5-1 | . | CASSDSRTETNEKLFF
TRBJ1-1 | TRBV18 | . | CASSPTVNTEAFF
TRBJ1-5 | TRBV28 | TRBD1 | CASSPGQGNQPQHF
TRBJ2-7 | TRBV7-8 | . | CASSLQAGSSYEQYF
TRBJ1-3 | TRBV28 | . | CASSSVGASGNTIYF
TRBJ2-7 | TRBV5-1 | TRBD1 | CASSTLTGGIYEQYF
TRBJ2-7 | TRBV11-3 | . | CASSQGLYEQYF
TRBJ1-4 | TRBV6-2/TRBV6-3 | . | CASSYLRGEKLFF
TRBJ1-4 | TRBV2 | TRBD1 | CASSDGQGGKLFF
TRBJ2-3 | TRBV7-6 | TRBD2 | CASSSLGLVTDTQYF
TRBJ2-2 | TRBV28 | TRBD2 | CASSLPAGAGTGELFF
TRBJ1-1 | TRBV13 | . | CASSLRGNTEAFF
TRBJ1-5 | TRBV19 | TRBD1 | CASSTDRERNQPQHF
TRBJ2-7 | TRBV7-2 | . | CASSLAGPYEQYF
TRBJ1-6 | TRBV27 | . | CASSLSRSSYNSPLHF
TRBJ1-2 | TRBV4-2 | TRBD1 | CASSQGTGDYTF
TRBJ1-2 | TRBV28 | TRBD1 | CASSTSGGQGIYGYTF
TRBJ2-7 | TRBV9 | TRBD1 | CASSPDRVGAYEQYF
TRBJ1-6 | TRBV18 | TRBD1 | CASSPNRGDSPLHF
TRBJ1-2 | TRBV3-1/TRBV3-2 | . | CARSPGGGYTF
TRBJ2-1 | TRBV5-1 | . | CASSLERVSYNEQFF
TRBJ2-5 | TRBV18 | TRBD1 | CASSPTQGAMKETQYF
TRBJ2-5 | TRBV4-1 | . | CASSQGQQETQYF
TRBJ2-2 | TRBV30 | TRBD2 | CAWSVRSGLAGELFF
TRBJ1-1 | TRBV4-1 | . | CASSLRERSTEAFF
TRBJ2-3 | TRBV6-2/TRBV6-3 | TRBD2 | CASSYWRGITDTQYF
TRBJ1-3 | TRBV5-1 | . | CASSLEPGISGNTIYF
TRBJ1-2 | TRBV3-1/TRBV3-2 | . | CASSQGEGGSRSYGYTF
TRBJ1-4 | TRBV7-9 | . | CASIRGGSNEKLFF
TRBJ1-2 | TRBV2 | . | CASSVLGLRTYGYTF
TRBJ1-3 | TRBV7-8 | TRBD1 | CASRGQGQWNTIYF
TRBJ1-4 | TRBV7-6 | . | CASSLVGHSSALNEKLFF
TRBJ1-6 | TRBV4-3 | . | CASSQVGSGDNSPLHF